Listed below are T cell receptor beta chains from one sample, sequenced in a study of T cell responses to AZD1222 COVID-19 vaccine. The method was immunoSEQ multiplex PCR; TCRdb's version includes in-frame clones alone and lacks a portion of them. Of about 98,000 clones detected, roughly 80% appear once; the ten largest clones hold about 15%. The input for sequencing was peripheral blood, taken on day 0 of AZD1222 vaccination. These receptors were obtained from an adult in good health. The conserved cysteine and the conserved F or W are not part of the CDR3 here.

cdr3_aa: ASSGKRSGGETQY
v_call: TRBV6-6
j_call: TRBJ2-5

cdr3_aa: SVEDGGAWQF
v_call: TRBV29-1
j_call: TRBJ2-1

cdr3_aa: ASSLGRGHQPQH
v_call: TRBV11-3
j_call: TRBJ1-5

cdr3_aa: SAQVAKDEQF
v_call: TRBV29-1
j_call: TRBJ2-1

cdr3_aa: ATSAPQINYGYT
v_call: TRBV24-1
j_call: TRBJ1-2

cdr3_aa: ASSLVVSLNTEAF
v_call: TRBV7-2
j_call: TRBJ1-1

cdr3_aa: ASRRVEQGGEQF
v_call: TRBV2
j_call: TRBJ2-1

cdr3_aa: ASKVTDRMNTEAF
v_call: TRBV2
j_call: TRBJ1-1

cdr3_aa: ASSLGDRENYGYT
v_call: TRBV5-5
j_call: TRBJ1-2

cdr3_aa: ASSRAGTDTQY
v_call: TRBV11-3
j_call: TRBJ2-3

cdr3_aa: ASSLTGTVSGNTIY
v_call: TRBV5-1
j_call: TRBJ1-3

cdr3_aa: ASRSGVLGYT
v_call: TRBV27
j_call: TRBJ1-2

cdr3_aa: ASSPGGGITQPQH
v_call: TRBV18
j_call: TRBJ1-5

cdr3_aa: AWGKQVNTEAF
v_call: TRBV30
j_call: TRBJ1-1

cdr3_aa: ASSEEYRGSAEAF
v_call: TRBV2
j_call: TRBJ1-1

cdr3_aa: ASSLVGAGNTEAF
v_call: TRBV5-1
j_call: TRBJ1-1

cdr3_aa: ASSPTQRPSTDTQY
v_call: TRBV18
j_call: TRBJ2-3

cdr3_aa: ASKAGTSTTDTQY
v_call: TRBV5-4
j_call: TRBJ2-3

cdr3_aa: ASSPYPTGFVF
v_call: TRBV18
j_call: TRBJ1-1

cdr3_aa: ASSMEVYGYT
v_call: TRBV19
j_call: TRBJ1-2

cdr3_aa: ASSASSGRVQPQH
v_call: TRBV27
j_call: TRBJ1-5

cdr3_aa: ASSYVGRGNEQY
v_call: TRBV6-2/TRBV6-3
j_call: TRBJ2-7

cdr3_aa: ASSLGTGLNTGELF
v_call: TRBV13
j_call: TRBJ2-2

cdr3_aa: ASSFSVNEQY
v_call: TRBV7-8
j_call: TRBJ2-7

cdr3_aa: ATSDRWGYT
v_call: TRBV24-1
j_call: TRBJ1-2

cdr3_aa: ASSQGVINTEAF
v_call: TRBV3-1/TRBV3-2
j_call: TRBJ1-1

cdr3_aa: ASSYADSHYT
v_call: TRBV6-6
j_call: TRBJ1-2

cdr3_aa: SVEGPGTSKWETQY
v_call: TRBV29-1
j_call: TRBJ2-5